One sample yielded the 8 T cell receptor beta chains listed below, sequenced in a study of molecular identifiers for immune sequencing clone quantification. TCRdb ran MiXCR on the PCR reads and lists one entry per CDR3 protein. Altogether 460,000 or so distinct CDR3 sequences are present, about 20% being singletons, with the ten largest covering around 0.84%. Sequencing was performed on naive CD8+ T cells from blood, with Jurkat cell RNA spiked in. Subset noted: FACS-sorted CD8+CD4-CCR7+CD45RA+ naive T cells. These TCRs come from a human donor in good health. Some libraries in this study had Jurkat cell RNA spiked in.

The chain carries TRBV13 and TRBJ2-7; 10 bases are shared with TRBD2. Trimming took 6 bases from V and 3 from J; bases not matched to a gene: 8. Germline values: CDR1 PRHDT, CDR2 FYEKMQ (reference sequence). The CDR3 extends over 15 amino acids. The CDR3 loop is CASRLGLAENYEQYF. The CDR3 bases are TGTGCCAGCAGACTAGGACTAGCGGAGAACTACGAGCAGTACTTC.

The chain has TRBV4-1 and TRBJ1-5; D is possibly TRBD1 (6 bases). Germline assignment: CDR1 MGHRA and CDR2 YSYEKL. The CDR3 is made up of 17 amino acids. Trimming removed 0 bases from V and 3 bases from J, with 15 bases in between. The CDR3 DNA sequence: TGCGCCAGCAGCCAAGAAGGGGAGTGGGGGCTCAATCAGCCCCAGCATTTT. This translates into CASSQEGEWGLNQPQHF.

This chain connects TRBV7-2 to TRBJ1-2, with TRBD1 identical over 8 bases. V gave up 5 bases and J gave up 4 bases; unmatched junction bases: 15. CDR3 length: 17 amino acids. Germline assignment: CDR1 SGHTA and CDR2 FQGNSA. CDR3 residues: CASSLQGVTMVAYGYTF. CDR3 in DNA: TGTGCCAGCAGCCTACAGGGGGTCACTATGGTCGCCTATGGCTACACCTTC.

The DNA of the CDR3 is TGTGCCAGTAGTATATCCGGGAACAGCTACAATGAGCAGTTCTTC. It translates to CASSISGNSYNEQFF. The chain recombines TRBV19 with TRBJ2-1, with a weak D call TRBD2 (5 bases). The CDR3 runs to 15 residues. Trimming pared 2 bases from V and 3 bases from J, leaving 11 bases between. Germline CDR1 reads LNHDA; CDR2 reads SQIVND (reference sequence).

In this sample, this clonotype turned up many times. J is TRBJ2-7 and V is TRBV6-2 or TRBV6-3; D is unresolved. Germline V gene sequence: CDR1 MNHEY, CDR2 SVGEGT. This CDR3 comprises 12 residues. Between the trimmed V and J ends, which lost 2 bases and 5 bases, there was a span of 7 bases. In DNA, the CDR3 is TGTGCCAGCAGTTACCCTGGGAACGAGCAGTACTTC. Translating gives CASSYPGNEQYF.

Note on this clonotype: A much larger clone differs by one base, so this may be a read error. The rearrangement links TRBV27 to TRBJ2-3; the D gene could be TRBD1 or TRBD2 (5 bases each). Trimming took 7 bases from V and 11 from J, leaving 13 bases between them. CDR3 length: 11 residues. Germline CDR1 is MNHEY and CDR2 is SMNVEV (reference sequence). The CDR3 spells CASNYGAGQYF. In DNA, the CDR3 is TGTGCCAGCAATTACGGGGCGGGGCAGTATTTT.

This clonotype came up many times. The V gene is TRBV6-2 or TRBV6-3, the J gene TRBJ2-7, with D unclear. Germline V gene lookup returns CDR1 MNHEY and CDR2 SVGEGT. The CDR3 sequence is 13 residues long. Trimming removed 2 bases from V and 2 bases from J, with 7 bases in between. This CDR3 is CASSYEVTYEQYF. In DNA form, the CDR3 reads TGTGCCAGCAGTTACGAGGTTACCTACGAGCAGTACTTC.

This clonotype has a count of ten or more. V and J are TRBV28 and TRBJ2-5; D remains unclear. The V end was cut by 3 bases, the J end by 8 bases, with 4 bases between. CDR1 is MDHEN and CDR2 is SYDVKM in the germline V gene. CDR3 length: 10 amino acids. Here the CDR3 reads CASSFPTQYF. DNA for the CDR3: TGTGCCAGCAGTTTTCCTACCCAGTACTTC. The variable domain in full, completed from reference TRBV28 and TRBJ2-5, reads DVKVTQSSRYLVKRTGEKVFLECVQDMDHENMFWYRQDPGLGLRLIYFSYDVKMKEKGDIPEGYSVSREKKERFSLILESASTNQTSMYLCASSFPTQYFGPGTRLLVL.